What follows describes a single TCR beta chain. This record comes from a study of blood T cell repertoires in COVID-19. Across the study: Collection of acute and convalescent COVID-19 samples took place in the United States, Italy and Spain.

V was cut by 8 bases and J by 0 bases, with 13 bases left in between. CDR3 length: 15 residues. Germline V gives CDR1 MNHEY, CDR2 SMNVEV (reference sequence). In the study's own analysis: Estimation of nucleated cell counts relied on the amplification of reference gene primers. Sequencing used immunoSEQ multiplex PCR; TCRdb keeps in-frame clones, though not all of them. That table gives V, J and clone size, and the DNA gave D and trimming. Of 150,000 to 250,000 clones listed, 82% are singletons. Allocation to cohorts depended on clinical history reported by the participants. Two negative PCRs, clearance, or symptom resolution were required of recovered Cohort 3 donors.

The rearrangement joins TRBV27 to TRBJ2-2; perhaps TRBD1 as D (6 bases). The receptor's source is a man aged 35-49 years who had recovered from COVID-19. The sequencing input was PBMCs or T cells enriched from blood (not recorded which). The CDR3 bases are TGTGCCAGCGGACATGGGGGCTCGAACACCGGGGAGCTGTTTTTT. This gives the protein CASGHGGSNTGELFF.